The 19 T cell receptor beta chains reported below all come from one sample, sequenced in a study of Graves' ophthalmopathy and Graves' hyperthyroidism. Scientists amplified the TCR beta CDR3 regions from RNA transcripts. First-round RT-PCR with HTBI primers preceded a second-round multiplex PCR. TCRdb fed the multiplex PCR reads into MiXCR, producing one record per CDR3 protein. In the table there are 680,000 or so distinct CDR3 sequences, 22% of which are singletons. Sequenced material: peripheral blood. The receptors here all came from a woman between 18 and 29 years old with stable Graves' hyperthyroidism. Some clones in this sample may be carry-over from other donors' samples.

The sample holds many counts of this clonotype. The chain has TRBV29-1 and TRBJ1-5; no definite D call. There are 13 residues in the CDR3. Germline V gene data show CDR1 as SQVTM and CDR2 as ANQGSEA. With 4 bases removed from V and 7 bases from J, the gap between germline ends came to 14 bases. CDR3 coding DNA: TGCAGCGTTGGCGGGAGGTCGGGGCAGCCCCAGCATTTT. It translates to CSVGGRSGQPQHF.

Many counts were recorded for this clonotype. This chain joins TRBV13 and TRBJ1-3; no clear D gene. The CDR3 length is 17 residues. Trimming took 5 bases from V and 0 from J, leaving 17 bases between them. From germline, CDR1 is PRHDT and CDR2 FYEKMQ (reference sequence). CDR3 sequence (DNA): TGTGCCAGCAGCCACGCCACCCCCTCGGACTCTGGAAACACCATATATTTT. It yields the protein CASSHATPSDSGNTIYF.

This clonotype was detected ten times or more. The V gene is TRBV6-5, the J gene TRBJ1-1; tentative D call: TRBD1 (6 bases). This CDR3 is 15 amino acids long. V lost 3 bases and J 1 base, leaving 12 bases between the germline ends. Germline values: CDR1 MNHEY, CDR2 SVGAGI. The CDR3 sequence is CASSYRGEGNTEAFF. The CDR3 nucleotides read TGTGCCAGCAGTTATAGGGGGGAAGGGAACACTGAAGCTTTCTTT.

The chain joins TRBV6-2 or TRBV6-3 to TRBJ1-1; D unresolved. Trimming shortened V by 0 bases and J by 5 bases, and 13 bases separated the two germline ends. The CDR3 is made up of 15 amino acids. CDR1 is MNHEY and CDR2 is SVGEGT in the germline V gene. The CDR3 DNA reads as TGTGCCAGCAGTTACTCCCCCCCGGACTGGACTGAAGCTTTCTTT. Translated: CASSYSPPDWTEAFF.

This chain uses TRBV11-1 with TRBJ2-7, with 9 bases aligning to TRBD2. The CDR3 has 15 amino acids. J was trimmed by 4 bases and V by 2 bases; bases with no gene match: 6. In germline, CDR1 is SGHAT, CDR2 FQDESV (reference sequence). The chain's CDR3 is CASSLRIAGDYEQYF. CDR3 in DNA: TGTGCCAGCAGCTTAAGGATAGCGGGGGATTACGAGCAGTACTTC.

This clonotype was observed at least ten times. This chain connects TRBV28 to TRBJ2-7; tentative D call: TRBD2 (6 bases). The length of the CDR3 is 17 residues. Deletions cut 7 bases from V and 0 bases from J, with 22 bases between. CDR1 is MDHEN, CDR2 SYDVKM, per germline. CDR3 region: CASIPSFGGIYSYEQYF. In DNA form, the CDR3 reads TGTGCCAGCATTCCTTCTTTCGGAGGGATTTACTCCTACGAGCAGTACTTC.

Many counts were recorded for this clonotype. J is TRBJ2-7 and V is TRBV7-3; 9 bases line up with TRBD1. The CDR3 runs 16 residues. Germline trimming cut 5 bases from V and 2 bases from J; bases unmatched to any gene: 10. In germline, CDR1 is SGHTA, CDR2 FQGTGA. CDR3 sequence: CASSTHRGQWTYEQYF. The CDR3 DNA reads TGTGCCAGCAGCACCCACAGGGGGCAGTGGACCTACGAGCAGTACTTC.

In this sample, this clonotype turned up many times. The V call is TRBV28, the J call TRBJ1-5; possibly TRBD1 for D (6 bases). Germline V gene data show CDR1 as MDHEN and CDR2 as SYDVKM. The V and J ends lost 5 bases and 3 bases respectively, with 17 bases between them. The CDR3 runs to 16 residues. CDR3 in DNA: TGTGCCAGCAGTCCCCCTGGCGGGGGCGTCAATCAGCCCCAGCATTTT. Its protein product is CASSPPGGGVNQPQHF.

The chain recombines TRBV13 with TRBJ1-2, with 8 bases that match TRBD1. Germline V gene data show CDR1 as PRHDT and CDR2 as FYEKMQ (reference sequence). The CDR3 is made up of 16 amino acids. The J segment lost 0 bases and the V segment lost 3 bases, leaving 6 bases of the junction unmatched. CDR3 sequence (DNA): TGTGCCAGCAGCTTCGGGACAGGCAACTCTAACTATGGCTACACCTTC. It specifies CASSFGTGNSNYGYTF.

This clonotype was counted ten times or more. The chain's CDR3 is CATIRGQGAGNTIYF. Written as DNA, the CDR3 is TGTGCCACCATCCGCGGGCAGGGGGCCGGAAACACCATATATTTT. This sequence joins TRBV6-2 or TRBV6-3 and TRBJ1-3, with 8 nucleotides matching TRBD1. This CDR3 is built from 15 residues. The V and J ends lost 10 bases and 4 bases, in that order; junction bases with no gene match: 12. Germline-derived CDR1 and CDR2 are MNHEY and SVGEGT.

This clonotype appeared many times. The V call is TRBV27, the J call TRBJ2-5, with 7 bases identical to TRBD1. The V segment lost 5 bases and the J segment 6 bases; nucleotides outside the gene matches: 15. CDR3 length equals 16 residues. Germline CDR1 and CDR2: MNHEY and SMNVEV (reference sequence). As DNA, the CDR3 is TGTGCCAGCAGTCCCTCCATTGACAGGGAAGGGAAGACCCAGTACTTC. Translated, it gives CASSPSIDREGKTQYF.

This clonotype was recorded many times. The chain recombines TRBV7-2 with TRBJ1-2, with 9 bases that match TRBD1. Unmatched junction bases numbered 8, after V lost 10 bases and J lost 5 bases. CDR1 SGHTA and CDR2 FQGNSA come from the germline V gene. This CDR3 has 13 residues. CDR3 DNA: TGTGCCACCAGAGACAGGGGGTTTTATGGCTACACCTTC. It codes for CATRDRGFYGYTF.

This clonotype was observed many times. The V call is TRBV6-1, the J call TRBJ2-7, with 11 bases that match TRBD2. The germline V gene has CDR1 MNHNS and CDR2 SASEGT. Trimming cost V 6 bases and J 3 bases; bases outside gene matches: 7. CDR3 length: 15 amino acids. CDR3 amino acids: CASSQGLAEYYEQYF. The CDR3 DNA reads as TGTGCCAGCAGCCAGGGACTAGCGGAGTACTACGAGCAGTACTTC.

This clonotype showed up many times. J is TRBJ2-4 and V is TRBV5-5; TRBD1 matches at 8 bases. J lost 1 base, V lost 1 base, and 4 bases had no gene match. The CDR3 covers 16 residues. Per the germline V gene, CDR1 is SGHKS and CDR2 is YYEKEE (reference sequence). CDR3 loop: CASSLQGARAKNIQYF. DNA for the CDR3: TGTGCCAGCAGCTTGCAGGGGGCAAGGGCCAAAAACATTCAGTACTTC.

This clonotype turned up a few times. V is TRBV2 and J is TRBJ2-7; the match to TRBD2 covers 12 bases. The CDR3 totals 15 residues. CDR1 is SNHLY, CDR2 FYNNEI, per germline. V shed 6 bases and J 5 bases; nucleotides not matched to a gene: 8. CDR3 protein: CASSQGLAGLDEQYF. CDR3 nucleotide sequence: TGTGCCAGCAGCCAAGGACTAGCGGGATTGGACGAGCAGTACTTC.

A few counts support this clonotype. One junction end does not reproduce the germline sequence, and a read error may be involved. V usage is TRBV5-1 and J usage is TRBJ2-2, with D perhaps TRBD1 or TRBD2 (5 bases each). This CDR3 has 16 amino acids. Germline loops: CDR1 SGHRS, CDR2 YFSETQ. The CDR3 region has the DNA TGCGCCAGCAGCTTGAGGTCGGCAGGGCGGTCCGGGGAGCTGTCTTTT. It specifies CASSLRSAGRSGELSF.

This clonotype was seen many times. The genes are TRBV28 and TRBJ1-5, with 10 bases matching TRBD1. J gave up 4 bases and V 5 bases, and 8 bases lay outside the gene matches. The CDR3 sequence is 16 residues long. Germline CDR1 MDHEN, CDR2 SYDVKM. CDR3 DNA: TGTGCCAGCAGTCCCCGGGACAGGGGTTGGAATCAGCCCCAGCATTTT. As protein: CASSPRDRGWNQPQHF. The full variable domain, with the rest looked up from reference TRBV28 and TRBJ1-5, is DVKVTQSSRYLVKRTGEKVFLECVQDMDHENMFWYRQDPGLGLRLIYFSYDVKMKEKGDIPEGYSVSREKKERFSLILESASTNQTSMYLCASSPRDRGWNQPQHFGDGTRLSIL.

The J gene is TRBJ2-7, the V gene TRBV4-2; TRBD1 agrees at 11 bases. This CDR3 is 19 amino acids long. Germline CDR1 LGHNA, CDR2 YNFKEQ. The J segment lost 6 bases and the V segment lost 2 bases, leaving 18 bases of the junction unmatched. In nucleotides, the CDR3 is TGTGCCAGCAGCCAACCGACGGGGTACTCCCGGGACAGGGGGGGCGAGCAGTACTTC. Protein product: CASSQPTGYSRDRGGEQYF.

In its sample, this clonotype was seen a few times. V gene TRBV24-1 combines with J gene TRBJ1-1; a possible D gene is TRBD1 (5 bases). The CDR3 has 13 amino acids. Deletions cut 5 bases from V and 5 bases from J, with 11 bases between. The germline V gene has CDR1 KGHDR and CDR2 SFDVKD. The CDR3 is CATSAGLGTEAFF. CDR3 bases: TGTGCCACCAGTGCGGGGCTTGGTACTGAAGCTTTCTTT.